This T cell receptor beta chain comes out of a study of cytomegalovirus exposure and HLA in healthy donors. Study-wide results and caveats: Associated with cytomegalovirus, according to the listing, were 164 TCR beta chains. Subsequent analysis showed first-cohort TCR clusters tending to co-occur in 120 validation repertoires. In vitro confirmation showed three CMV-associated chains to be CMV antigen specific. Most TCR sequences were uncommon, yet certain public TCRs appeared in many donors.

The germline gives CDR1 SGHDT, CDR2 YYEEEE. This CDR3 is built from 14 residues. V gave up 2 bases and J gave up 6 bases, with 12 bases separating them. Assay: immunoSEQ multiplex PCR; the TCRdb copy retains only in-frame clones and omits some. The sample holds 71,000 or so clones, over 85% seen once. With respect to this clone: Antigen unknown.

This sequence joins TRBV5-6 and TRBJ2-1, with D possibly being TRBD1 (6 bases). Sequences were obtained from PBMCs. This receptor was taken from a woman aged 18-29 years in good health and CMV-seronegative. CDR3 DNA sequence: TGTGCCAGCAGCTTCTCCTCACAGGGCAATGAGCAGTTCTTC. It is translated as CASSFSSQGNEQFF.